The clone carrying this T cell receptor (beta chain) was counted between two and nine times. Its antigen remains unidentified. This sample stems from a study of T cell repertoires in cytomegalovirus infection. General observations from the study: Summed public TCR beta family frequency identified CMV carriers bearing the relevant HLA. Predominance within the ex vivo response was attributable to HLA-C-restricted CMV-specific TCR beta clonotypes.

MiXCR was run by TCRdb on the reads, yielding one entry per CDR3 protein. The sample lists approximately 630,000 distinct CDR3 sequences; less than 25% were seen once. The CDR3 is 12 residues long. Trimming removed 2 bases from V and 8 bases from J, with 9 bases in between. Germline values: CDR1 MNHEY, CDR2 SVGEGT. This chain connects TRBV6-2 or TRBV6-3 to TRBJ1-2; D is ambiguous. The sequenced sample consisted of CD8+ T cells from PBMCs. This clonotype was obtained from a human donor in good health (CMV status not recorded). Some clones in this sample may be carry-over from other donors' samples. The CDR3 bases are TGTGCCAGCAGTTACGGGGTAGTCGGCTACACCTTC. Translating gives CASSYGVVGYTF.